The 27 T cell receptor beta chains presented below share a single source sample, sequenced in a study of OX40 agonist ivuxolimab in advanced cancers. The table came from immunoSEQ multiplex PCR; TCRdb's copy has only in-frame clones and leaves some out. The sample consists of fewer than 90,000 clones, 85% to 95% of them appearing once. The starting material was CD4+ or CD8+ T cells sorted from blood, obtained in a trial of the OX40 agonist ivuxolimab. The source is an adult with an advanced solid tumor such as melanoma, head and neck, liver or kidney cancer.

This sequence joins TRBV27 and TRBJ2-3; D could derive from TRBD1 or TRBD2 (5 bases each). Germline V gives CDR1 MNHEY, CDR2 SMNVEV (reference sequence). V lost 2 bases and J 2 bases, leaving 11 bases between the germline ends. This CDR3 comprises 15 residues. The CDR3 reads CASSLTGALTDTQYF. The CDR3 bases are TGTGCCAGCAGTTTAACCGGGGCCCTCACAGATACGCAGTATTTT.

The chain is built from TRBV28 and TRBJ2-7; 7 nucleotides match TRBD2. After removal of 6 bases from V and 2 bases from J, the junction contained 4 bases not matched to a gene. CDR3 length equals 13 residues. Looked up from germline, CDR1 is MDHEN and CDR2 is SYDVKM. Here the CDR3 DNA reads TGTGCCAGCAGGATAGCGGGCCCCTACGAGCAGTACTTC. It translates to CASRIAGPYEQYF.

V gene TRBV12-5 combines with J gene TRBJ2-6, with TRBD1 matching over 9 bases. The CDR3 runs to 19 residues. The ends lost 3 bases at V and 0 bases at J; junction bases unmatched: 9. CDR1 and CDR2 from the germline V gene are LGHNT and FRNRAP. The CDR3: CASGFGVGQGPSGANVLTF. The CDR3 coding sequence is TGTGCTAGTGGTTTCGGAGTGGGACAGGGCCCCTCTGGGGCCAACGTCCTGACTTTC.

CDR3 DNA sequence: TGTGCCAGCAACACCAGGGTGGGTAATCAGCCCCAGCATTTT. Translation gives CASNTRVGNQPQHF. The chain has TRBV27 and TRBJ1-5; a weak D match, TRBD1 (5 bases). This CDR3 has 14 residues. Trimming removed 7 bases at V and 4 bases at J, with 14 bases between. The germline CDR1 and CDR2 sequences are MNHEY and SMNVEV (reference sequence).

The CDR3 reads CASSLVPNEQFF. The DNA for the CDR3 is TGTGCCAGCAGCTTAGTCCCCAATGAGCAGTTCTTC. The genes are TRBV7-8 and TRBJ2-1; D unclear. Per the germline V gene, CDR1 is SGHVS and CDR2 is FQNEAQ. The CDR3 has 12 residues. Trimming stripped 1 base from V and 6 bases from J, with 4 bases between. Drawing the rest from reference TRBV7-8 and TRBJ2-1, the complete variable domain is GAGVSQSPRYKVAKRGQDVALRCDPISGHVSLFWYQQALGQGPEFLTYFQNEAQLDKSGLPSDRFFAERPEGSVSTLKIQRTQQEDSAVYLCASSLVPNEQFFGPGTRLTVL.

This chain links TRBV2 with TRBJ1-4; 7 nucleotides agree with TRBD1. Trimming took 3 bases from V and 8 from J; bases not matched to a gene: 6. Germline V gene lookup returns CDR1 SNHLY and CDR2 FYNNEI. The CDR3 totals 14 residues. CDR3 coding DNA: TGTGCCAGCAGTGACCCCAGGGGGGGAGAAAAACTGTTTTTT. Residues: CASSDPRGGEKLFF.

This clone was counted only a few times. This rearrangement joins TRBV2 to TRBJ1-2; TRBD1 might be the D (5 bases). V lost 7 bases and J 7 bases, leaving 10 bases between the germline ends. The CDR3 sequence is 11 residues long. Germline CDR1 SNHLY, CDR2 FYNNEI. The CDR3 nucleotides read TGTGCCAGCAAGACAGCCCCTGGCTACACCTTC. Translation: CASKTAPGYTF.

The chain combines TRBV4-1 with TRBJ1-5; maybe TRBD1 (6 bases). The CDR3 is 17 amino acids. Germline CDR1 MGHRA, CDR2 YSYEKL. Trimming removed 0 bases at V and 3 bases at J, with 15 bases between. CDR3 protein: CASSQDGVDRPNQPQHF. CDR3 bases: TGCGCCAGCAGCCAAGATGGCGTGGACAGACCCAATCAGCCCCAGCATTTT.

The chain links TRBV28 to TRBJ2-2, with D possibly matching TRBD1 (5 bases). V was clipped by 3 bases and J by 0 bases, with 11 bases between them. Germline assignment: CDR1 MDHEN and CDR2 SYDVKM. This CDR3 region has 16 residues. The chain's CDR3 is CASSFDSYANTGELFF. In DNA form, the CDR3 reads TGTGCCAGCAGTTTCGACAGCTACGCGAACACCGGGGAGCTGTTTTTT.

The chain joins TRBV15 to TRBJ2-1, with 10 bases lining up with TRBD2. Trimming took 0 bases from V and 2 from J; bases not matched to a gene: 4. The CDR3 runs 17 residues. Germline V gives CDR1 LNHNV, CDR2 YYDKDF (reference sequence). The CDR3 DNA sequence: TGTGCCACCAGCAGAGAGACTAGCGGGTATCCCTACAATGAGCAGTTCTTC. Translated: CATSRETSGYPYNEQFF. Based on the CDR3 plus reference TRBV15 and TRBJ2-1, the full variable domain is DAMVIQNPRYQVTQFGKPVTLSCSQTLNHNVMYWYQQKSSQAPKLLFHYYDKDFNNEADTPDNFQSRRPNTSFCFLDIRSPGLGDTAMYLCATSRETSGYPYNEQFFGPGTRLTVL.

The CDR3 DNA follows: TGTGCCAGCAGCTTGGTAGGGAACACCGGGGAGCTGTTTTTT. Its protein product is CASSLVGNTGELFF. The J gene is TRBJ2-2, the V gene TRBV5-6; D gene ambiguous. The V gene lost 0 bases and the J gene lost 1 base, with 4 bases spanning the gap. The CDR3 has 14 residues. Germline V gives CDR1 SGHDT, CDR2 YYEEEE.

The chain combines TRBV7-6 with TRBJ2-7, with no clear D. The germline V gene has CDR1 SGHVS and CDR2 FNYEAQ. There are 16 residues in the CDR3. Trimming took off 2 bases at V and 0 bases at J, with 14 bases between the two ends. CDR3 sequence: CASSLSHGRSSYEQYF. Here the CDR3 DNA reads TGTGCCAGCAGCTTAAGTCACGGCAGGAGCTCCTACGAGCAGTACTTC.

CDR3 amino acids: CASGTNEQFF. The CDR3 DNA follows: TGTGCCAGCGGGACCAATGAGCAGTTCTTC. This chain joins TRBV27 and TRBJ2-1; the D gene could be TRBD1 or TRBD2 (5 bases each). The CDR3 is 10 residues long. CDR1 MNHEY and CDR2 SMNVEV come from the germline V gene (reference sequence). V shed 8 bases and J shed 6 bases, with 5 bases lying between them.

CDR3 amino acids: CASSLDGGGRALDYTF. CDR3 sequence (DNA): TGTGCCAGCAGCTTGGACGGGGGTGGCAGGGCTCTTGACTACACCTTC. The gene calls are TRBV5-6 and TRBJ1-2, with TRBD1 as a possible D gene (5 bases). Trimming pared 0 bases from V and 10 bases from J, leaving 22 bases between. Germline CDR1 is SGHDT and CDR2 is YYEEEE. The CDR3 is made up of 16 amino acids.

This chain links TRBV5-1 with TRBJ1-6; 7 bases fit TRBD1. The CDR3 is 14 residues long. Germline loops: CDR1 SGHRS, CDR2 YFSETQ. Unmatched junction bases numbered 4, after V lost 0 bases and J lost 10 bases. CDR3 residues: CASSLGQGKSPLHF. DNA of the CDR3: TGCGCCAGCAGCTTGGGACAGGGAAAATCACCCCTCCACTTT.

The genes are TRBV4-1 and TRBJ1-3; weak D call: TRBD1 (5 bases). CDR1 is MGHRA, CDR2 YSYEKL, per germline. V shed 4 bases and J shed 4 bases, with 8 bases lying between them. The CDR3 length is 13 residues. The CDR3 nucleotides read TGCGCCAGCAGCCCAGGACAAGGAAACACCATATATTTT. Its protein is CASSPGQGNTIYF.

V is TRBV27 and J is TRBJ2-5; tentatively, D is TRBD1 (6 bases). V was trimmed by 5 bases and J by 0 bases, leaving 16 bases between them. The CDR3 is 16 amino acids. The germline V gene encodes CDR1 MNHEY and CDR2 SMNVEV (reference sequence). The CDR3 region has the DNA TGTGCCAGCAGTCCGATACAGGGTTTTGACCAAGAGACCCAGTACTTC. This gives the protein CASSPIQGFDQETQYF.

The rearrangement uses TRBV7-8 and TRBJ2-7; 7 positions agree with TRBD2. The germline V gene encodes CDR1 SGHVS and CDR2 FQNEAQ. Trimming at V came to 1 base and at J to 6 bases, leaving 9 bases not matched to a gene. There are 15 residues in the CDR3. The CDR3 sequence is CASSLVGREIPEQYF. CDR3 in DNA: TGTGCCAGCAGCTTAGTTGGGAGGGAAATCCCCGAGCAGTACTTC.

The chain uses TRBV6-5 and TRBJ2-7, with TRBD1 as a possible D gene (6 bases). Germline-derived CDR1 and CDR2 are MNHEY and SVGAGI. Trimming took off 2 bases at V and 7 bases at J, with 12 bases between the two ends. The CDR3 is 13 amino acids. CDR3 coding DNA: TGTGCCAGCAGTTACCGGGATACAGGGGAGCAGTACTTC. Protein product: CASSYRDTGEQYF.

The chain is built from TRBV21-1 and TRBJ1-1. TRBV21-1 is designated a pseudogene. The CDR3 runs 15 residues. Here the CDR3 reads CASSKAPGGWGEAFF. The CDR3 DNA reads TGTGCCAGCAGCAAAGCTCCGGGGGGATGGGGTGAAGCTTTCTTT.

This chain uses TRBV29-1 with TRBJ2-1; 7 bases map to TRBD2. Trimming took 3 bases from V and 1 from J; bases not matched to a gene: 3. Germline CDR1 and CDR2: SQVTM and ANQGSEA. The CDR3 sequence is 14 residues long. CDR3 nucleotides: TGCAGCGTTGATGGGGGGGATTCCTACAATGAGCAGTTCTTC. Residues: CSVDGGDSYNEQFF.

The chain employs TRBV11-3 and TRBJ2-1; a weak D match, TRBD2 (6 bases). Germline V gene sequence: CDR1 SGHNT, CDR2 YENEEA. This CDR3 region has 14 residues. V lost 5 bases, J lost 6 bases, and 14 bases lay in between. CDR3 residues: CASSEGYSGNEQFF. The CDR3 coding sequence is TGTGCCAGCAGCGAGGGGTATAGCGGCAATGAGCAGTTCTTC.

Written as DNA, the CDR3 is TGTGCCAGCAGCTCCGGGACAGCATCCTACGAGCAGTACTTC. It codes for CASSSGTASYEQYF. The chain combines TRBV6-5 with TRBJ2-7, with TRBD1 matching over 7 bases. CDR1 is MNHEY and CDR2 is SVGAGI in the germline V gene. V dropped 6 bases and J dropped 1; count of bases not matched to a gene: 6. There are 14 residues in the CDR3.

This sequence joins TRBV5-8 and TRBJ2-3; TRBD1 might be the D (5 bases). V lost 4 bases to trimming and J lost 4 bases, with 16 bases between them. The CDR3 is 15 amino acids. Germline loops: CDR1 SGHTS, CDR2 YDEGEE. CDR3 protein: CASSQGRGPADTQYF. CDR3 nucleotide sequence: TGTGCCAGCAGCCAGGGTAGGGGTCCCGCAGATACGCAGTATTTT.

V usage is TRBV6-5 and J usage is TRBJ1-2; D remains unclear. V lost 0 bases to trimming and J lost 7 bases, with 18 bases between them. This CDR3 has 16 amino acids. CDR1 and CDR2 (germline): MNHEY, SVGAGI. CDR3 nucleotides: TGTGCCAGCAGTTACTCGACAAGCGGTCTGGAAGGTGGCTACACCTTC. It encodes CASSYSTSGLEGGYTF.

The V and J genes are TRBV4-1 and TRBJ2-7; possible D gene TRBD1, 7 bases. Trimming cost V 3 bases and J 1 base, with 10 bases left between them. Germline V gives CDR1 MGHRA, CDR2 YSYEKL. This CDR3 is 14 amino acids long. The CDR3 region is CASSQEGASYEQYF. Written as DNA, the CDR3 is TGCGCCAGCAGCCAGGAGGGGGCTTCCTACGAGCAGTACTTC.

The chain joins TRBV5-6 to TRBJ2-2; D is unresolved. Germline-derived CDR1 and CDR2 are SGHDT and YYEEEE. This CDR3 is built from 16 residues. V lost 3 bases and J lost 2, with 14 bases in between. Here the CDR3 DNA reads TGTGCCAGCAGCTATTTGCCTCCAGACAACACCGGGGAGCTGTTTTTT. Translating gives CASSYLPPDNTGELFF.